This T cell receptor (beta chain) was recorded in a study of blood T cell repertoires in COVID-19. At the level of the study: The United States, Italy and Spain provided the acute and convalescent COVID-19 samples. The cDNA or gDNA used as material had been derived from T cells, B-cell-depleted T cells, or PBMCs.

The CDR3 runs 15 residues. Trimming shortened V by 0 bases and J by 1 base, and 10 bases separated the two germline ends. Per the germline V gene, CDR1 is SGHRS and CDR2 is YFSETQ. Authors' data handling: The authors estimated nucleated cell counts from reference gene primer amplification. Clones were read by immunoSEQ multiplex PCR, and TCRdb kept only the in-frame ones, dropping some. That table gives V, J and clone size, and the DNA gave D and trimming. This sample has about 250,000 clones, with approximately 90% found just once. It was during active infection that Seattle patients were enrolled and then longitudinally followed.

The clonotype was recovered from a young woman with COVID-19, enrolled during active disease. The sample taken for sequencing was peripheral blood. V usage is TRBV5-1 and J usage is TRBJ1-1; D remains unclear. The CDR3 here is CASSLDGTANTEAFF. For the CDR3, the DNA is TGCGCCAGCAGCTTGGATGGTACAGCGAACACTGAAGCTTTCTTT. Filled out from reference TRBV5-1 and TRBJ1-1, the complete variable domain reads KAGVTQTPRYLIKTRGQQVTLSCSPISGHRSVSWYQQTPGQGLQFLFEYFSETQRNKGNFPGRFSGRQFSNSRSEMNVSTLELGDSALYLCASSLDGTANTEAFFGQGTRLTVV.